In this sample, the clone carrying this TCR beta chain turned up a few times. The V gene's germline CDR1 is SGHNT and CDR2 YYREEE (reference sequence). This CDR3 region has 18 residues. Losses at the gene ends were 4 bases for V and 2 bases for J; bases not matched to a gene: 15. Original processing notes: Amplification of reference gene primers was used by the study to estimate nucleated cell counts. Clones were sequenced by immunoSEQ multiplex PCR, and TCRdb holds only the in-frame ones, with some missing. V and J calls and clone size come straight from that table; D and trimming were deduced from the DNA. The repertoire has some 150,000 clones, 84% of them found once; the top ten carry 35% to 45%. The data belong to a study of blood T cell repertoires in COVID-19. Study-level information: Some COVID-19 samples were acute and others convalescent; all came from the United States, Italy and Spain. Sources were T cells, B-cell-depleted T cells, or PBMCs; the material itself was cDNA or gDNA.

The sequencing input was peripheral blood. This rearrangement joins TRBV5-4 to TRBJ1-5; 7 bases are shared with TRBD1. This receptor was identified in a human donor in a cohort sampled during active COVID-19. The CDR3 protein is CASSGDRVIFNGNQPQHF. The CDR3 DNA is TGTGCCAGCAGCGGCGACAGGGTGATTTTCAATGGCAATCAGCCCCAGCATTTT.